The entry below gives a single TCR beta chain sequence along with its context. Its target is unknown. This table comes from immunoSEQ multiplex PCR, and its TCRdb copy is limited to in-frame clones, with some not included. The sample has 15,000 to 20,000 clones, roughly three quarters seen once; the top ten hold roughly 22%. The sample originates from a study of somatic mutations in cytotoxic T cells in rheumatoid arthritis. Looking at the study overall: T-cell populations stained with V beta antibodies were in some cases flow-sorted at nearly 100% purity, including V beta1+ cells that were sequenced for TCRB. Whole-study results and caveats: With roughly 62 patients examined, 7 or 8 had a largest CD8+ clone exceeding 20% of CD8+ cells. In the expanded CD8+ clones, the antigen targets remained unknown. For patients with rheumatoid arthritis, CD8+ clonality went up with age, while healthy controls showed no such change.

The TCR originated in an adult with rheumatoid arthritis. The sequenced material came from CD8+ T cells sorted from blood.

In nucleotides, the CDR3 is TGCGCCAGCAGCCGGTTCCCCGGACGGAGCACTGAAGCTTTCTTT. It encodes CASSRFPGRSTEAFF. This rearrangement joins TRBV4-1 to TRBJ1-1; D not resolved. V shed 4 bases and J shed 4 bases, with 16 bases lying between them. Germline CDR1 and CDR2: MGHRA and YSYEKL. This CDR3 region has 15 residues.